These 28 T cell receptor beta chains were sequenced from one sample in a study of OX40 agonist ivuxolimab in advanced cancers. Receptors were amplified or captured by the immunoSEQ multiplex PCR assay. Here the immuneACCESS table is served through TCRdb, limited to in-frame sequences with V and J called. Missing clones are a known gap in these copies; in checked studies unresolved V genes cover under half, and the rest lacks a known reason. This sample is represented by some 66,000 clones; approximately 80% of them were singletons. The ten largest clonotypes hold 5.5% of the sample. The sequencing used CD4+ or CD8+ T cells sorted from blood, collected in a trial of the OX40 agonist ivuxolimab. These receptor sequences come from an adult with an advanced solid tumor such as melanoma, head and neck, liver or kidney cancer.

The genes are TRBV7-2 and TRBJ2-7; 12 bases agree with TRBD1. Losses at the gene ends were 8 bases for V and 4 bases for J; bases not matched to a gene: 9. The CDR3 runs to 15 residues. Germline CDR1 SGHTA, CDR2 FQGNSA. CDR3 in DNA: TGTGCCAGCGAACCGGGACAGGGGGCGAGGTACGAGCAGTACTTC. It translates to CASEPGQGARYEQYF.

CDR3 protein: CASRTYGGASETQYF. The CDR3 region has the DNA TGTGCCAGCAGGACCTACGGGGGGGCCTCCGAGACCCAGTACTTC. The chain combines TRBV7-8 with TRBJ2-5; 8 positions match TRBD2. V lost 6 bases and J lost 5; bases outside the gene matches: 11. The CDR3 is 15 residues long. In germline, CDR1 is SGHVS, CDR2 FQNEAQ.

This chain joins TRBV4-1 and TRBJ1-1; D not certain. The CDR3 length is 15 residues. Trimming took 8 bases from V and 7 from J, leaving 23 bases between them. Per the germline V gene, CDR1 is MGHRA and CDR2 is YSYEKL. The CDR3 reads CASGRPERRYNEAFF. The CDR3 nucleotides read TGCGCCAGCGGCCGCCCCGAGCGGCGGTATAATGAAGCTTTCTTT.

The CDR3 protein is CAWTDQETQYF. The CDR3 DNA sequence: TGTGCCTGGACAGATCAAGAGACCCAGTACTTC. This sequence joins TRBV30 and TRBJ2-5; D uncertain. Trimming stripped 4 bases from V and 2 bases from J, with 5 bases between. Germline CDR1 GTSNPN, CDR2 SVGIG (reference sequence). There are 11 residues in the CDR3.

The chain combines TRBV27 with TRBJ2-1; TRBD2 is a possible D gene (6 bases). The CDR3 sequence is 14 residues long. The germline V gene has CDR1 MNHEY and CDR2 SMNVEV (reference sequence). Deletions cut 5 bases from V and 2 bases from J, with 10 bases between. CDR3 sequence reads: CASSRRGTYNEQFF. The CDR3 region has the DNA TGTGCCAGCAGTCGGCGGGGTACCTACAATGAGCAGTTCTTC.

The chain uses TRBV9 and TRBJ2-1; possible D gene TRBD1, 6 bases. Between the trimmed V and J ends, which lost 5 bases and 9 bases, there was a span of 18 bases. The CDR3 contains 14 residues. From germline, CDR1 is SGDLS and CDR2 YYNGEE. CDR3 region: CASRAPTGTGEQFF. As DNA, the CDR3 is TGTGCCAGCAGAGCCCCTACAGGGACGGGTGAGCAGTTCTTC.

V and J are TRBV7-6 and TRBJ2-3; TRBD1 agrees at 12 bases. The V gene end was trimmed by 2 bases and the J gene end by 6 bases; junction bases not matched to a gene: 6. CDR1 is SGHVS and CDR2 is FNYEAQ in the germline V gene. CDR3 length: 16 amino acids. CDR3 amino acids: CASSLWDRGLGDTQYF. The CDR3 nucleotides are TGTGCCAGCAGCTTATGGGACAGGGGGCTAGGGGATACGCAGTATTTT.

This clone was seen more than once but under ten times. This sequence joins TRBV6-5 and TRBJ1-6; 9 bases match TRBD1. V lost 5 bases and J lost 9; bases outside the gene matches: 8. Per the germline V gene, CDR1 is MNHEY and CDR2 is SVGAGI. There are 15 residues in the CDR3. This CDR3 reads CASSGGTGSGSPLHF. CDR3 in DNA: TGTGCCAGCAGTGGAGGGACAGGGTCGGGTTCACCCCTCCACTTT.

The V gene is TRBV7-9, the J gene TRBJ1-2, with TRBD1 matching over 10 bases. Germline V gene sequence: CDR1 SEHNR, CDR2 FQNEAQ (reference sequence). The CDR3 has 16 amino acids. The V segment lost 5 bases and the J segment 4 bases; nucleotides outside the gene matches: 10. CDR3 bases: TGTGCCAGCAGCCCCACCTCGGGACAGGGGTTCTATGGCTACACCTTC. Its protein product is CASSPTSGQGFYGYTF.

V usage is TRBV29-1 and J usage is TRBJ1-2; D unresolved. The V end was cut by 3 bases, the J end by 4 bases, with 9 bases between. CDR3 length: 12 amino acids. The germline gives CDR1 SQVTM, CDR2 ANQGSEA. CDR3 bases: TGCAGCGTTGATGCCGCGGGCTATGGCTACACCTTC. It is translated as CSVDAAGYGYTF.

This clone appeared a few times. This chain connects TRBV29-1 to TRBJ2-1, with 11 bases matching TRBD1. V gave up 7 bases and J gave up 6 bases; unmatched junction bases: 11. Germline CDR1 and CDR2: SQVTM and ANQGSEA. The CDR3 loop spans 15 amino acids. The CDR3 spells CSADTHGTGGNEQFF. The CDR3 nucleotides are TGCAGCGCCGATACGCACGGGACAGGGGGCAATGAGCAGTTCTTC.

In the case of this clone: The same CDR3 can be traced to other DNA sequences in this sample. The V and J genes are TRBV11-2 and TRBJ1-1; D call uncertain. CDR3 size: 13 residues. Trimming left V 1 base short and J 0 bases short, with 3 bases between. From germline, CDR1 is SGHAT and CDR2 FQNNGV. The CDR3 sequence is CASSLGLNTEAFF. The CDR3 region has the DNA TGTGCCAGCAGCTTAGGGTTGAACACTGAAGCTTTCTTT.

This clone was seen only a few times. The chain carries TRBV7-8 and TRBJ2-5; no reliable D call. The length of the CDR3 is 14 residues. Trimming shortened V by 2 bases and J by 5 bases, and 12 bases separated the two germline ends. Germline CDR1 SGHVS, CDR2 FQNEAQ. The CDR3: CASSLLLGSETQYF. CDR3 coding DNA: TGTGCCAGCAGCTTACTTTTAGGGTCGGAGACCCAGTACTTC.

V gene TRBV2 combines with J gene TRBJ1-4; 7 bases fit TRBD1. V was clipped by 4 bases and J by 3 bases; unmatched bases: 5. This CDR3 comprises 15 residues. Germline V gene lookup returns CDR1 SNHLY and CDR2 FYNNEI. The CDR3, as DNA: TGTGCCAGCAGTGGGGCCCAGGGGGCTAATGAAAAACTGTTTTTT. Protein sequence: CASSGAQGANEKLFF.

V and J are TRBV27 and TRBJ2-1; the D call may be TRBD1 or TRBD2 (7 bases each). The CDR3 contains 15 residues. CDR1 MNHEY and CDR2 SMNVEV come from the germline V gene (reference sequence). V lost 2 bases and J 2 bases, leaving 10 bases between the germline ends. CDR3 residues: CASSLGRGPYNEQFF. The CDR3 nucleotides are TGTGCCAGCAGTTTAGGGAGGGGGCCCTACAATGAGCAGTTCTTC.

This clone appeared a single time. This chain links TRBV6-5 with TRBJ2-4; D not certain. This CDR3 region has 13 residues. The V and J ends lost 4 bases and 7 bases respectively, with 11 bases between them. The V gene's germline CDR1 is MNHEY and CDR2 SVGAGI. The DNA of the CDR3 is TGTGCCAGCAGTTCAAGACCCAGCAACATTCAGTACTTC. Translating it yields CASSSRPSNIQYF.

This chain connects TRBV5-3 to TRBJ1-1; D might be TRBD1 (5 bases). TRBV5-3 is an open reading frame whose function is uncertain. Trimming cost V 2 bases and J 12 bases, with 11 bases left between them. This CDR3 has 11 amino acids. CDR3 bases: TGTGCCAGAAGCTTAAGGCAGGGTCCTTTCTTT. Its translation: CARSLRQGPFF.

This rearrangement joins TRBV7-9 to TRBJ1-2; TRBD1 is a possible D gene (6 bases). This CDR3 comprises 15 residues. Germline V gene data show CDR1 as SEHNR and CDR2 as FQNEAQ (reference sequence). Trimming took off 5 bases at V and 5 bases at J, with 18 bases between the two ends. Written as DNA, the CDR3 is TGTGCCAGCAGCCATCAGGGGATGGACTTTTATGGCTACACCTTC. Amino acid sequence: CASSHQGMDFYGYTF.

The chain has TRBV28 and TRBJ1-2; perhaps TRBD1 as D (5 bases). Between the trimmed V and J ends, which lost 6 bases and 8 bases, there was a span of 22 bases. The CDR3 runs 15 residues. Germline values: CDR1 MDHEN, CDR2 SYDVKM. This chain's CDR3 is CASSSDPGRNVGYTF. The CDR3 DNA reads TGTGCCAGCAGCTCGGACCCAGGGCGAAACGTCGGCTACACCTTC.

This clone was seen just once. The chain employs TRBV7-8 and TRBJ2-5, with TRBD2 matching 8 bases. The germline V gene has CDR1 SGHVS and CDR2 FQNEAQ. Trimming at V came to 3 bases and at J to 4 bases, leaving 7 bases not matched to a gene. CDR3 length: 15 amino acids. The CDR3 DNA sequence: TGTGCCAGCAGCTTTCGCGGGGGGTTTGGAGAGACCCAGTACTTC. Encoded protein: CASSFRGGFGETQYF.

This clone appeared a few times. This rearrangement joins TRBV29-1 to TRBJ1-5, with D possibly matching TRBD1 (6 bases). The CDR3 is 13 amino acids. Germline CDR1 reads SQVTM; CDR2 reads ANQGSEA. V lost 7 bases to trimming and J lost 5 bases, with 15 bases between them. Here the CDR3 reads CSAGDTYDQPQHF. The DNA for the CDR3 is TGCAGCGCCGGGGACACCTACGATCAGCCCCAGCATTTT.

The rearrangement joins TRBV6-5 to TRBJ1-4, with no clear D. Germline CDR1 MNHEY, CDR2 SVGAGI. V was cut by 2 bases and J by 4 bases, with 5 bases left in between. The CDR3 contains 13 residues. CDR3 in DNA: TGTGCCAGCAGTTACGCGGTTAATGAAAAACTGTTTTTT. Protein sequence: CASSYAVNEKLFF.

This clone was picked up one time. The chain has TRBV5-8 and TRBJ2-1, with D tentatively TRBD1 (6 bases). CDR1 and CDR2 from the germline V gene are SGHTS and YDEGEE. The V and J ends lost 0 bases and 15 bases respectively, with 10 bases between them. This CDR3 is 11 amino acids long. CDR3 bases: TGTGCCAGCAGCTTGGTGGGGGCCCGGTTCTTC. Amino acids: CASSLVGARFF. The entire variable domain, with the rest obtained from reference TRBV5-8 and TRBJ2-1, is as follows: EAGVTQSPTHLIKTRGQQATLRCSPISGHTSVYWYQQALGLGLQFLLWYDEGEERNRGNFPPRFSGRQFPNYSSELNVNALELEDSALYLCASSLVGARFFGPGTRLTVL.

The rearrangement uses TRBV9 and TRBJ2-3; weak D call: TRBD2 (7 bases). This CDR3 has 15 amino acids. Looked up from germline, CDR1 is SGDLS and CDR2 is YYNGEE. V lost 4 bases, J lost 4 bases, and 16 bases lay in between. In DNA form, the CDR3 reads TGTGCCAGCAGCACAGAGGGGGGGGTGGCAGATACGCAGTATTTT. Translating gives CASSTEGGVADTQYF. Full variable domain (outside the CDR3, taken from reference TRBV9 and TRBJ2-3): DSGVTQTPKHLITATGQRVTLRCSPRSGDLSVYWYQQSLDQGLQFLIQYYNGEERAKGNILERFSAQQFPDLHSELNLSSLELGDSALYFCASSTEGGVADTQYFGPGTRLTVL.

The chain combines TRBV28 with TRBJ1-2; TRBD1 agrees at 7 bases. The CDR3 is 18 amino acids. CDR1 is MDHEN, CDR2 SYDVKM, per germline. The V and J ends lost 4 bases and 4 bases, in that order; junction bases with no gene match: 18. DNA for the CDR3: TGTGCCAGCAGTTCATGGGGGGACAGTAACGGAGGGACCTATGGCTACACCTTC. It is translated as CASSSWGDSNGGTYGYTF.

The chain uses TRBV29-1 and TRBJ2-5, with a weak D call TRBD1 (6 bases). V lost 7 bases and J lost 4, with 13 bases in between. Germline-derived CDR1 and CDR2 are SQVTM and ANQGSEA. This CDR3 has 12 residues. CDR3 in DNA: TGCAGCGCGGAACAGGGAGTAGAGACCCAGTACTTC. Its protein is CSAEQGVETQYF.

This clone has a handful of counts. The chain has TRBV14 and TRBJ1-2; a weak D match, TRBD1 (5 bases). Trimming left V 4 bases short and J 4 bases short, with 16 bases between. The CDR3 contains 15 residues. CDR1 is SGHDN and CDR2 is FVKESK in the germline V gene. CDR3: CASSPALAGPYGYTF. The CDR3 region has the DNA TGTGCCAGCAGCCCCGCTCTAGCAGGGCCCTATGGCTACACCTTC.

The chain has TRBV5-6 and TRBJ2-7; D perhaps matches TRBD2 (5 bases). The V end was cut by 4 bases, the J end by 7 bases, with 12 bases between. The CDR3 consists of 12 residues. CDR1 SGHDT and CDR2 YYEEEE come from the germline V gene. CDR3 region: CASSHPSGEQYF. The CDR3 bases are TGTGCCAGCAGCCACCCTTCGGGAGAGCAGTACTTC.